Below, 2 T cell receptor beta chains from the same sample are listed, as sequenced in a study of blood T cell repertoires in COVID-19. Generated by immunoSEQ multiplex PCR, the TCRdb table keeps only in-frame clones and is missing some. Of around 69,000 clones in the sample, 89% were seen once. The sample taken for sequencing was peripheral blood. Receptors originate from a woman between 45 and 60 years old with active COVID-19.

The chain joins TRBV11-3 to TRBJ2-1; D is possibly TRBD1 (6 bases). The V gene's germline CDR1 is SGHNT and CDR2 YENEEA. V dropped 5 bases and J dropped 7 bases, with 15 bases sitting between them. The CDR3 loop spans 14 amino acids. The CDR3 DNA sequence: TGTGCCAGCAGCGGCCAAACAGGGCATAATGAGCAGTTCTTC. It translates to CASSGQTGHNEQFF.

This rearrangement joins TRBV20-1 to TRBJ1-1; no firm D call. V lost 3 bases, J lost 6 bases, and 8 bases lay in between. This CDR3 has 11 amino acids. Germline-derived CDR1 and CDR2 are DFQATT and SNEGSKA (reference sequence). The CDR3 coding sequence is TGCAGTGCTAGTATAGCGGCTGAAGCTTTCTTT. It is translated as CSASIAAEAFF.